The 5 T cell receptor beta chains reported below all come from one sample, sequenced in a study of response to subunit inactivated influenza vaccine. TCRdb re-called the RT-PCR reads with MiXCR, one entry per CDR3 protein. The table includes about 570,000 distinct CDR3 sequences, about 11% detected once. This sample also appeared in a second study, on T cells expressing NK-cell markers. According to that study: Researchers built TCR beta cDNA using 5'RACE template switching with UMIs.

The source material was PBMCs from blood, sampled on the day of vaccination. The source of these receptors is a man aged 45-60 years who received an inactivated influenza vaccine.

A few counts support this clonotype. The chain is built from TRBV3-1 and TRBJ2-1, with D maybe TRBD2 (6 bases). Trimming took 4 bases from V and 9 from J, leaving 13 bases between them. Germline values: CDR1 LGHDT, CDR2 YNNKEL (reference sequence). The CDR3 length is 13 residues. The CDR3 is CASSLLTRTEQFF. As DNA, the CDR3 is TGTGCCAGCAGCCTCCTGACTAGGACTGAGCAGTTCTTC.

V usage is TRBV28 and J usage is TRBJ1-3; D is possibly TRBD1 (5 bases). The CDR3 runs to 16 residues. Germline CDR1 and CDR2: MDHEN and SYDVKM. V lost 5 bases and J 2 bases, leaving 16 bases between the germline ends. CDR3 coding DNA: TGTGCCAGCAGTCCACCGCGGGGGTCGGCTGGAAACACCATATATTTT. Protein: CASSPPRGSAGNTIYF. Looking up the rest from reference TRBV28 and TRBJ1-3 gives the full variable domain: DVKVTQSSRYLVKRTGEKVFLECVQDMDHENMFWYRQDPGLGLRLIYFSYDVKMKEKGDIPEGYSVSREKKERFSLILESASTNQTSMYLCASSPPRGSAGNTIYFGEGSWLTVV.

This clonotype was detected only a few times. The chain has TRBV28 and TRBJ2-2, with D tentatively TRBD2 (5 bases). Trimming stripped 1 base from V and 3 bases from J, with 15 bases between. The CDR3 contains 17 residues. Germline assignment: CDR1 MDHEN and CDR2 SYDVKM. In DNA form, the CDR3 reads TGTGCCAGCAGTTTATCTGTTGCCGCCGGGGACACCGGGGAGCTGTTTTTT. Its translation is CASSLSVAAGDTGELFF.

This sequence joins TRBV12-3 or TRBV12-4 and TRBJ2-2, with TRBD2 matching over 11 bases. V lost 5 bases and J lost 3; bases outside the gene matches: 2. This CDR3 is 15 amino acids long. CDR3 sequence (DNA): TGTGCCAGCAGTCCTAGCGGGAGGTACACCGGGGAGCTGTTTTTT. Protein: CASSPSGRYTGELFF.

This clonotype was observed many times. The chain joins TRBV7-9 to TRBJ2-1; D may match TRBD1 or TRBD2 (5 bases each). Looked up from germline, CDR1 is SEHNR and CDR2 is FQNEAQ (reference sequence). The CDR3 sequence is 13 residues long. V dropped 5 bases and J dropped 6 bases, with 11 bases sitting between them. CDR3 residues: CASSLGTANEQFF. DNA for the CDR3: TGTGCCAGCAGCCTAGGGACCGCCAATGAGCAGTTCTTC.